This TCR beta chain was sequenced in a study of OX40 agonist ivuxolimab in advanced cancers. Study as a whole: One patient with hepatocellular carcinoma and two with cutaneous melanoma, three in all, had partial responses. Study-wide points: Average numbers of expanded clones were greater in CD8+ T cells than in CD4+.

Losses at the gene ends were 3 bases for V and 2 bases for J; bases not matched to a gene: 9. Germline V gene data show CDR1 as KGHSH and CDR2 as LQKENI. This CDR3 comprises 16 residues. In this sample, this clone turned up a few times. Its specificity is not known. The method was immunoSEQ multiplex PCR; TCRdb's version includes in-frame clones alone and lacks a portion of them. Seen here are 25,000 to 35,000 clones, roughly 83% observed once, and the top ten hold around a quarter. Sequencing used CD4+ or CD8+ T cells sorted from blood, obtained in a trial of the OX40 agonist ivuxolimab. The sequence came from an adult with an advanced solid tumor such as melanoma, head and neck, liver or kidney cancer. The chain employs TRBV18 and TRBJ2-7; 8 nucleotides line up with TRBD1. The CDR3 region is CASSPPGGTGPYEQYF. In DNA, the CDR3 is TGTGCCAGCTCACCCCCTGGGGGGACAGGTCCCTACGAGCAGTACTTC.